These 31 T cell receptor beta chains originate from one sample sequenced in a study of blood T cells in healthy people across ages. Through a sample-barcoded 5' primer and a J-beta primer mix, a second PCR was run for roughly 6 to 12 cycles. TCRdb redid the calling of the 5' RACE reads with MiXCR, one entry per CDR3 protein. This sample has around 940,000 distinct CDR3 sequences, with roughly half found just once. Material for sequencing was blood. Receptor source: a woman aged 60 to 75 in good health.

This clonotype was detected once. V is TRBV7-9 and J is TRBJ2-7, with D hard to call. This CDR3 has 12 amino acids. Germline CDR1 is SEHNR and CDR2 is FQNEAQ (reference sequence). The V and J ends lost 7 bases and 4 bases respectively, with 11 bases between them. The CDR3 loop reads CASIRTYYEQYF. The CDR3 coding sequence is TGTGCCAGCATCCGCACATATTACGAGCAGTACTTC.

This clonotype was recorded many times. CDR3 sequence (DNA): TGTGCCAGCAGCTTAGCGGGAGCAGATACGCAGTATTTT. Translation gives CASSLAGADTQYF. The genes are TRBV7-2 and TRBJ2-3, with D tentatively TRBD2 (5 bases). CDR1 and CDR2 from the germline V gene are SGHTA and FQGNSA. The V and J ends lost 0 bases and 4 bases respectively, with 5 bases between them. The CDR3 has 13 residues.

The J gene is TRBJ2-5, the V gene TRBV21-1; no check of the table's D call, TRBD1, against the DNA was made. TRBV21-1 is a documented pseudogene. This CDR3 region has 15 residues. DNA of the CDR3: TGTGCCAGCAGCAGTGACAGATCGTACCAAGAGACCCAGTACTTC. Residues: CASSSDRSYQETQYF.

This clonotype has a handful of counts. The chain links TRBV7-8 to TRBJ2-7, with D possibly TRBD1 on 5 matching bases. This CDR3 has 14 residues. V gave up 2 bases and J gave up 2 bases, with 10 bases separating them. The V gene's germline CDR1 is SGHVS and CDR2 FQNEAQ. CDR3 DNA: TGTGCCAGCAGCTTAATTGGGGCTACCTACGAGCAGTACTTC. Translating gives CASSLIGATYEQYF.

This clonotype was counted only a few times. The chain uses TRBV27 and TRBJ1-1; D gene ambiguous. Deletions cut 2 bases from V and 6 bases from J, with 10 bases between. CDR1 is MNHEY and CDR2 is SMNVEV in the germline V gene (reference sequence). This CDR3 comprises 13 residues. The CDR3 reads CASSLSDVAEAFF. The DNA for the CDR3 is TGTGCCAGCAGTTTAAGTGATGTGGCTGAAGCTTTCTTT.

This clonotype was found a few times. This chain links TRBV27 with TRBJ2-5; 9 bases are a match to TRBD2. Trimming removed 8 bases from V and 3 bases from J; junction bases left unmatched: 7. The CDR3 loop spans 14 amino acids. Germline lookup yields CDR1 MNHEY and CDR2 SMNVEV (reference sequence). The CDR3 DNA reads as TGTGCCAGCGCGAGGACTAGCGAAAAAGAGACCCAGTACTTC. This encodes CASARTSEKETQYF.

For this clonotype: A clone one base away is much larger, so this may be a read error. The chain has TRBV12-3 or TRBV12-4 and TRBJ1-2; D might be TRBD1 (5 bases). The CDR3 loop spans 13 amino acids. CDR3 in DNA: TGTGCCGGCAGTTTAGCGCGCGGGGCTGGCTACACCTTC. Translation: CAGSLARGAGYTF.

The chain has TRBV2 and TRBJ2-1, with TRBD1 matching over 7 bases. Germline CDR1 and CDR2: SNHLY and FYNNEI. The CDR3 spans 15 residues. The J segment lost 10 bases and the V segment lost 1 base, leaving 10 bases of the junction unmatched. CDR3 sequence (DNA): TGTGCCAGCAGTGAAGGGGGACAGAACCTCTACGAGCAGTTCTTC. Translating gives CASSEGGQNLYEQFF.

This clonotype was seen a handful of times. The rearrangement links TRBV20-1 to TRBJ2-6; no definite D call. The CDR3 is 13 residues long. Deletions cut 6 bases from V and 5 bases from J, with 11 bases between. Germline loops: CDR1 DFQATT, CDR2 SNEGSKA (reference sequence). The CDR3 DNA reads TGCAGTGCGGGTGCCCATCGGGCCAACGTCCTGACTTTC. Amino acid sequence: CSAGAHRANVLTF.

This chain uses TRBV5-1 with TRBJ2-3, with 7 bases lining up with TRBD1. In germline, CDR1 is SGHRS, CDR2 YFSETQ. V shed 2 bases, J shed 0 bases, and the junction held 6 bases outside the gene matches. The CDR3 has 16 amino acids. In DNA, the CDR3 is TGCGCCAGCAGCTTCTCAGGGGACAGAAGCACAGATACGCAGTATTTT. Its translation: CASSFSGDRSTDTQYF.

V gene TRBV29-1 combines with J gene TRBJ2-1; D could derive from TRBD1 or TRBD2 (5 bases each). The CDR3 has 14 amino acids. V shed 3 bases and J shed 0 bases, with 9 bases lying between them. CDR1 SQVTM and CDR2 ANQGSEA come from the germline V gene. CDR3 in amino acids: CSVEGDSSYNEQFF. For the CDR3, the DNA is TGCAGCGTTGAGGGGGATAGCTCCTACAATGAGCAGTTCTTC.

This rearrangement joins TRBV21-1 to TRBJ2-5; TRBD1 is taken as the D call from the table, unchecked against the DNA. TRBV21-1 counts as a pseudogene. The CDR3 is 20 amino acids. The CDR3 reads CASSKETEGSRPSTGETQYF. DNA for the CDR3: TGTGCCAGCAGCAAAGAGACAGAAGGGTCCAGGCCTTCTACAGGGGAGACCCAGTACTTC.

This clonotype came up a few times. This chain links TRBV20-1 with TRBJ2-7, with D maybe TRBD2 (5 bases). This CDR3 spans 14 amino acids. Germline CDR1 reads DFQATT; CDR2 reads SNEGSKA (reference sequence). V was cut by 1 base and J by 5 bases, with 15 bases left in between. The CDR3 loop reads CSARGFAERNEQYF. The DNA for the CDR3 is TGCAGTGCTAGAGGTTTTGCGGAGCGGAACGAGCAGTACTTC.

A few counts support this clonotype. The gene calls are TRBV7-2 and TRBJ1-6; D gene ambiguous. This CDR3 is 16 amino acids long. Germline assignment: CDR1 SGHTA and CDR2 FQGNSA. V lost 5 bases and J 0 bases, leaving 11 bases between the germline ends. Here the CDR3 DNA reads TGTGCCAGCAGCAGTAGGACGGGCTCCTATAATTCACCCCTCCACTTT. Translated: CASSSRTGSYNSPLHF.

The V call is TRBV20-1, the J call TRBJ2-7; the D call may be TRBD1 or TRBD2 (5 bases each). The CDR3 totals 14 residues. Looked up from germline, CDR1 is DFQATT and CDR2 is SNEGSKA (reference sequence). V was cut by 6 bases and J by 3 bases, with 18 bases left in between. CDR3 loop: CSAGAGTYFYEQYF. The CDR3 DNA reads as TGCAGTGCGGGCGCCGGGACGTACTTCTACGAGCAGTACTTC.

This clonotype was counted only a few times. This chain uses TRBV10-3 with TRBJ2-1; 8 nucleotides align to TRBD2. This CDR3 has 15 residues. Germline lookup yields CDR1 ENHRY and CDR2 SYGVKD. J gave up 8 bases and V 0 bases, and 6 bases lay outside the gene matches. The CDR3 bases are TGTGCCATCAGTGAGTCAAGCGGGAGAAGGGATGAGCAGTTCTTC. This gives the protein CAISESSGRRDEQFF.

The count of this clonotype is one. The chain links TRBV29-1 to TRBJ1-2; maybe TRBD1 (6 bases). Germline values: CDR1 SQVTM, CDR2 ANQGSEA. V was cut by 4 bases and J by 5 bases, with 14 bases left in between. The CDR3 loop spans 13 amino acids. The CDR3 is CSVGGGGGYGYTF. The CDR3 coding sequence is TGCAGCGTTGGTGGAGGGGGAGGATATGGCTACACCTTC.

This chain joins TRBV6-5 and TRBJ1-5; the D gene is possibly TRBD1 (5 bases). The germline V gene encodes CDR1 MNHEY and CDR2 SVGAGI. The CDR3 loop spans 15 amino acids. V was shortened by 0 bases and J by 3 bases, with 9 bases between the two germline ends. CDR3 in DNA: TGTGCCAGCAGTTACTCGGCAGGGCCCAATCAGCCCCAGCATTTT. Protein sequence: CASSYSAGPNQPQHF.

The rearrangement links TRBV20-1 to TRBJ1-2; D is unclear. CDR1 is DFQATT and CDR2 is SNEGSKA in the germline V gene (reference sequence). V lost 6 bases and J 4 bases, leaving 12 bases between the germline ends. The CDR3 has 12 residues. CDR3 region: CSAPGPTYGYTF. In DNA, the CDR3 is TGCAGTGCGCCCGGGCCAACCTATGGCTACACCTTC.

The J gene is TRBJ1-1, the V gene TRBV6-5; maybe TRBD1 (5 bases). CDR3 length equals 15 residues. V dropped 0 bases and J dropped 1 base, with 9 bases sitting between them. Germline loops: CDR1 MNHEY, CDR2 SVGAGI. CDR3 loop: CASSYSRQRNTEAFF. Here the CDR3 DNA reads TGTGCCAGCAGTTACTCGAGACAGAGGAACACTGAAGCTTTCTTT.

The chain recombines TRBV2 with TRBJ2-7, with D possibly TRBD1 on 5 matching bases. This CDR3 has 16 residues. Trimming stripped 5 bases from V and 4 bases from J, with 21 bases between. Germline CDR1 and CDR2: SNHLY and FYNNEI. The CDR3 region has the DNA TGTGCCAGCAGTTTCAGCAGGGCAGGGAACAGATACGAGCAGTACTTC. It specifies CASSFSRAGNRYEQYF.

In this sample, this clonotype turned up many times. The chain joins TRBV7-2 to TRBJ2-7, with TRBD2 as a possible D gene (6 bases). CDR3 length: 14 residues. The V and J ends lost 1 base and 0 bases respectively, with 7 bases between them. Germline CDR1 SGHTA, CDR2 FQGNSA. CDR3 residues: CASSLGRASYEQYF. The CDR3 DNA sequence: TGTGCCAGCAGCTTAGGGAGGGCCTCCTACGAGCAGTACTTC.

This clonotype has a count of ten or more. The V and J genes are TRBV29-1 and TRBJ2-3, with 7 bases identical to TRBD2. The germline V gene has CDR1 SQVTM and CDR2 ANQGSEA. V lost 8 bases and J lost 4; bases outside the gene matches: 15. This CDR3 spans 15 amino acids. CDR3 region: CSTRQLAGVADTQYF. The CDR3 DNA sequence: TGCAGCACCAGACAATTGGCGGGAGTTGCAGATACGCAGTATTTT.

The chain is built from TRBV19 and TRBJ2-1; 7 bases are shared with TRBD2. Germline CDR1 is LNHDA and CDR2 is SQIVND (reference sequence). The junction had 9 bases not matched to a gene; V was cut back by 9 bases and J by 4 bases. CDR3 length: 14 residues. CDR3 loop: CASTSGLLYNEQFF. DNA of the CDR3: TGTGCCAGCACATCGGGACTATTGTACAATGAGCAGTTCTTC.

This clonotype has just a few counts. This chain joins TRBV27 and TRBJ2-6; D uncertain. In germline, CDR1 is MNHEY, CDR2 SMNVEV (reference sequence). CDR3 length: 16 amino acids. V was shortened by 5 bases and J by 0 bases, with 11 bases between the two germline ends. CDR3 nucleotides: TGTGCCAGCAGTACCCGACCGTTCTCTGGGGCCAACGTCCTGACTTTC. Translation: CASSTRPFSGANVLTF.

V and J are TRBV28 and TRBJ2-2, with 9 bases fitting TRBD2. Germline lookup yields CDR1 MDHEN and CDR2 SYDVKM. The CDR3 has 11 amino acids. CDR3 DNA sequence: TGTGTAAGCGGGAGGACCGGGGAGCTGTTTTTT. It encodes CVSGRTGELFF.

This clonotype was recorded a few times. A much larger clone differs by one base, so this may be a read error. This chain uses TRBV7-9 with TRBJ1-6, with a possible D match to TRBD1 (5 bases). Germline lookup yields CDR1 SEHNR and CDR2 FQNEAQ (reference sequence). This CDR3 is 16 amino acids long. The CDR3, as DNA: TGTGCCAGCAGCTTAGATCGGGACTTAATTGGTTCACCCCCCCACTTT. This translates into CASSLDRDLIGSPPHF. Supplemented by reference TRBV7-9 and TRBJ1-6, the full variable domain reads DTGVSQNPRHKITKRGQNVTFRCDPISEHNRLYWYRQTLGQGPEFLTYFQNEAQLEKSRLLSDRFSAERPKGSFSTLEIQRTEQGDSAMYLCASSLDRDLIGSPPHFGNGTRLTVT.

This clonotype was detected once. The V gene is TRBV28, the J gene TRBJ1-2; 7 bases agree with TRBD1. V shed 6 bases and J 7 bases; nucleotides not matched to a gene: 14. Germline loops: CDR1 MDHEN, CDR2 SYDVKM. This CDR3 region has 15 residues. This chain's CDR3 is CASRRSGGHRAGYTF. The CDR3 nucleotides read TGTGCCAGCAGAAGATCAGGGGGGCACAGGGCTGGCTACACCTTC.

J is TRBJ2-1 and V is TRBV20-1; 7 bases are shared with TRBD2. V gave up 1 base and J gave up 9 bases; unmatched junction bases: 12. Germline lookup yields CDR1 DFQATT and CDR2 SNEGSKA (reference sequence). The CDR3 length is 15 residues. The CDR3 region has the DNA TGCAGTGCTAGAGCCTTAGGACTAGTTATCGGTGAGCAGTTCTTC. It yields the protein CSARALGLVIGEQFF.

This clonotype was picked up a small number of times. The chain uses TRBV7-2 and TRBJ2-7, with D possibly being TRBD2 (6 bases). The CDR3 is 15 amino acids. Trimming left V 4 bases short and J 2 bases short, with 15 bases between. Germline CDR1 is SGHTA and CDR2 is FQGNSA. CDR3 sequence (DNA): TGTGCCAGCAGCTCCCTGGGGGGAGACACCTACGAGCAGTACTTC. Protein product: CASSSLGGDTYEQYF.

This chain uses TRBV18 with TRBJ1-4; the D gene is possibly TRBD1 (5 bases). Germline V gives CDR1 KGHSH, CDR2 LQKENI. V was clipped by 5 bases and J by 4 bases, with 17 bases between them. There are 16 residues in the CDR3. DNA for the CDR3: TGTGCCAGCTCAGGCCTCAATCCGGGACTTAATGAAAAACTGTTTTTT. Its translation is CASSGLNPGLNEKLFF.